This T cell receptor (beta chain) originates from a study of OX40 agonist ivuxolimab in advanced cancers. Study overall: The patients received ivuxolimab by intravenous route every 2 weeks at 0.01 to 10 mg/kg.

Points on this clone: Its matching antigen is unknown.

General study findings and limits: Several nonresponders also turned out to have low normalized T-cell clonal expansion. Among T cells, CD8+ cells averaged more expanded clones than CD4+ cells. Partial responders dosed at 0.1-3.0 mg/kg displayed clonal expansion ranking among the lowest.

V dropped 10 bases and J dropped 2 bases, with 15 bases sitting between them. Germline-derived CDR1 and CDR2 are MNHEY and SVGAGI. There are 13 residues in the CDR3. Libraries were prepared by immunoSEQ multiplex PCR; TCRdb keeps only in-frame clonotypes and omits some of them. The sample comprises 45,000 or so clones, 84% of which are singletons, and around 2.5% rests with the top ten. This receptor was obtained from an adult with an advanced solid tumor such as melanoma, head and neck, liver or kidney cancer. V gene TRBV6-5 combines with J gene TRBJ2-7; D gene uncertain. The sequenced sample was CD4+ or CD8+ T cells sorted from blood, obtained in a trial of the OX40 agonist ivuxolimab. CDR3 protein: CATRRRSPYEQYF. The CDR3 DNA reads TGTGCCACACGCAGGAGATCCCCCTACGAGCAGTACTTC.